These 11 T cell receptor beta chains came from one sample sequenced in a study of beta chain features in type 1 diabetes. The sequenced template was cDNA made from the entire isolated RNA. This table comes from immunoSEQ multiplex PCR, and its TCRdb copy is limited to in-frame clones, with some not included. The sample has about 240,000 clones; approximately 15% are singletons. For these TCRs, the target antigens are not known. Whole-study findings and limits: All four CD4+ subsets of Type 1 diabetes patients contained TCRB CDR3s that were moderately but significantly shorter.

Sequencing input: naive CD4+ T cells from blood. These TCRs come from a man younger than 45 with type 1 diabetes.

This rearrangement joins TRBV6-6 to TRBJ2-3, with 11 bases matching TRBD1. Germline V gives CDR1 MNHNY, CDR2 SVGAGI (reference sequence). The CDR3 is 15 residues long. J gave up 3 bases and V 6 bases, and 5 bases lay outside the gene matches. The CDR3: CASRTGTGGTDTQYF. CDR3 nucleotide sequence: TGTGCCAGCAGAACCGGGACAGGGGGTACAGATACGCAGTATTTT.

The chain has TRBV27 and TRBJ2-2; D might be TRBD2 (6 bases). From germline, CDR1 is MNHEY and CDR2 SMNVEV (reference sequence). V was cut by 2 bases and J by 4 bases, with 11 bases left in between. The CDR3 extends over 15 amino acids. The CDR3 spells CASSLEGLGTGELFF. The CDR3 DNA sequence: TGTGCCAGCAGTTTAGAGGGACTGGGCACCGGGGAGCTGTTTTTT.

J is TRBJ2-1 and V is TRBV15, with D possibly TRBD2 on 5 matching bases. Germline loops: CDR1 LNHNV, CDR2 YYDKDF (reference sequence). This CDR3 contains 14 residues. Trimming removed 9 bases at V and 10 bases at J, with 22 bases between. The CDR3 loop reads CATNDRGRRTEQFF. The CDR3 nucleotides are TGTGCCACAAACGACCGGGGAAGAAGGACGGAGCAGTTCTTC.

V gene TRBV6-6 combines with J gene TRBJ1-2, with D possibly TRBD1 on 6 matching bases. CDR1 is MNHNY, CDR2 SVGAGI, per germline (reference sequence). This CDR3 is 14 amino acids long. Trimming stripped 7 bases from V and 2 bases from J, with 14 bases between. This CDR3 reads CASTLGGANYGYTF. The CDR3 region has the DNA TGTGCCAGCACCCTGGGGGGGGCGAACTATGGCTACACCTTC.

The chain's CDR3 is CAWSVLSGRKNIQYF. The CDR3, as DNA: TGTGCCTGGAGTGTATTATCGGGTAGGAAAAACATTCAGTACTTC. The chain has TRBV30 and TRBJ2-4, with D unclear. The length of the CDR3 is 15 residues. The V end was cut by 0 bases, the J end by 4 bases, with 13 bases between. Germline V gene sequence: CDR1 GTSNPN, CDR2 SVGIG (reference sequence). Full variable domain (outside the CDR3, taken from reference TRBV30 and TRBJ2-4): SQTIHQWPATLVQPVGSPLSLECTVEGTSNPNLYWYRQAAGRGLQLLFYSVGIGQISSEVPQNLSASRPQDRQFILSSKKLLLSDSGFYLCAWSVLSGRKNIQYFGAGTRLSVL.

There are a few counts of this clone. This chain joins TRBV5-4 and TRBJ2-5, with 8 bases identical to TRBD1. The V segment lost 4 bases and the J segment 5 bases; nucleotides outside the gene matches: 10. There are 15 residues in the CDR3. Germline values: CDR1 SGHNT, CDR2 YYREEE (reference sequence). This CDR3 is CASSPGQGLWETQYF. The CDR3 DNA is TGTGCCAGCAGCCCAGGACAGGGACTTTGGGAGACCCAGTACTTC.

The chain joins TRBV29-1 to TRBJ1-4; 7 bases align to TRBD1. The germline V gene encodes CDR1 SQVTM and CDR2 ANQGSEA. CDR3 length: 15 residues. J gave up 3 bases and V 6 bases, and 10 bases lay outside the gene matches. The CDR3 DNA is TGCAGCGTCCAGCCTCGACAGGGCGCTAATGAAAAACTGTTTTTT. Encoded protein: CSVQPRQGANEKLFF.

In this sample, this clone turned up a few times. J is TRBJ1-5 and V is TRBV2, with 8 bases aligning to TRBD1. V was clipped by 6 bases and J by 1 base; unmatched bases: 2. The CDR3 has 14 amino acids. The germline V gene encodes CDR1 SNHLY and CDR2 FYNNEI. This chain's CDR3 is CASRRTGSNQPQHF. The CDR3 DNA reads TGTGCCAGCAGGAGGACAGGGAGCAATCAGCCCCAGCATTTT. Drawing the rest from reference TRBV2 and TRBJ1-5, the complete variable domain is EPEVTQTPSHQVTQMGQEVILRCVPISNHLYFYWYRQILGQKVEFLVSFYNNEISEKSEIFDDQFSVERPDGSNFTLKIRSTKLEDSAMYFCASRRTGSNQPQHFGDGTRLSIL.

The chain links TRBV11-2 to TRBJ2-7; 7 bases match TRBD1. The CDR3 runs 13 residues. Germline trimming cut 5 bases from V and 3 bases from J; bases unmatched to any gene: 4. Germline V gene lookup returns CDR1 SGHAT and CDR2 FQNNGV. The CDR3 bases are TGTGCCAGCAGCCAGGACAGGTACTACGAGCAGTACTTC. It is translated as CASSQDRYYEQYF.

This clone was observed a few times. V usage is TRBV6-4 and J usage is TRBJ2-3, with TRBD1 matching over 11 bases. Germline V lookup: CDR1 MRHNA, CDR2 SNTAGT. J lost 5 bases, V lost 5 bases, and 6 bases had no gene match. CDR3 length: 15 amino acids. Written as DNA, the CDR3 is TGTGCCAGCAGTTGGACAGGGGGCGCGGGAGATACGCAGTATTTT. The encoded protein is CASSWTGGAGDTQYF.

The chain recombines TRBV30 with TRBJ1-1; D unclear. Deletions cut 3 bases from V and 6 bases from J, with 20 bases between. Germline V gene lookup returns CDR1 GTSNPN and CDR2 SVGIG (reference sequence). The CDR3 is made up of 15 amino acids. CDR3 in amino acids: CAWSRSLRGLAEAFF. CDR3 DNA: TGTGCCTGGAGCCGTAGCCTTCGGGGTTTAGCTGAAGCTTTCTTT.